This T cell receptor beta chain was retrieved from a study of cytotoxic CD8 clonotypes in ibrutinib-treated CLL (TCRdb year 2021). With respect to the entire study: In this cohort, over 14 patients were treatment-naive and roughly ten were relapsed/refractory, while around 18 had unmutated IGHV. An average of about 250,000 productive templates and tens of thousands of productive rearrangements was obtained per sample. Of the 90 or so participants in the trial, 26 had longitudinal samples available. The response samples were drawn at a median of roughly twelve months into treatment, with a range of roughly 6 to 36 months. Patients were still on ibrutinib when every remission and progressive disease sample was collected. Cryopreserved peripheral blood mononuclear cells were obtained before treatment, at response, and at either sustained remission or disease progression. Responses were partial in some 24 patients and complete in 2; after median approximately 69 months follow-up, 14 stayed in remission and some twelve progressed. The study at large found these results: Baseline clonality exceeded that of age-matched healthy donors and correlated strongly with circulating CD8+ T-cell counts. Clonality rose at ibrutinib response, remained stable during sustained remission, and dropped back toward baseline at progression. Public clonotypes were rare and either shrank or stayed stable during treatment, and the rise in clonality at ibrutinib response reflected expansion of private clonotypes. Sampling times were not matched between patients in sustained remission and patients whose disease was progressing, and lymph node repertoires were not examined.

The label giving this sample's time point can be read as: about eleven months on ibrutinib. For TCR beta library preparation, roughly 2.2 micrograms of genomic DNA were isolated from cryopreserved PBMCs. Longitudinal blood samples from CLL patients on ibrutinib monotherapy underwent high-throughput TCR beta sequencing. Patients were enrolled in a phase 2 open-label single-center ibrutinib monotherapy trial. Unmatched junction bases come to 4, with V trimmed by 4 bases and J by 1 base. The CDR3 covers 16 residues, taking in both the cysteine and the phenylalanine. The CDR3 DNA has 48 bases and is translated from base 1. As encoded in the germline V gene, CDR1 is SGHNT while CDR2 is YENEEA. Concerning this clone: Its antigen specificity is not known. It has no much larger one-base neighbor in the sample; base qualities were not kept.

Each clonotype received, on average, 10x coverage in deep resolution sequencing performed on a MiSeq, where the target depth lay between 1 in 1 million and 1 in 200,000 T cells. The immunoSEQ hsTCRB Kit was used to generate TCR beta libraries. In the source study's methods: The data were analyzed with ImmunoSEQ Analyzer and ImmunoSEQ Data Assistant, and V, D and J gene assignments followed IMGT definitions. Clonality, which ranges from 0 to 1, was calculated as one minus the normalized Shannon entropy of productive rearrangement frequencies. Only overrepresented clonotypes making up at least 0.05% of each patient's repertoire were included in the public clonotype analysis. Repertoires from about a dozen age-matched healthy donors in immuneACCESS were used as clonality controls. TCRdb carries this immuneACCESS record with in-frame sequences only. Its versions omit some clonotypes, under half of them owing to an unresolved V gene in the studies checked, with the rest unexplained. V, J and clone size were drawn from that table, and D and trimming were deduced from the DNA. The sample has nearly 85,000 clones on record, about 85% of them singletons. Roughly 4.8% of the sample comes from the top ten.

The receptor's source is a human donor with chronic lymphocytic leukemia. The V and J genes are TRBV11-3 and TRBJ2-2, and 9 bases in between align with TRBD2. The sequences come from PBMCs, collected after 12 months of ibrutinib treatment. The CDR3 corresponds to CASSSPSGVNTGELFF. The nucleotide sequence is TGTGCCAGCAGCTCACCTAGCGGGGTGAACACCGGGGAGCTGTTTTTT.